The 25 T cell receptor beta chains below all came from one sample that was sequenced in a study of neurological immune-mediated disorders. TCRdb redid the calling of the 5' RACE reads with MiXCR, one entry per CDR3 protein. The table has 55,000 to 70,000 distinct CDR3 sequences, 3% to 5% seen once. What was sequenced was PBMCs. These receptors came from a man aged 25-40 years with multiple sclerosis.

This clonotype has at least ten counts. This chain links TRBV7-2 with TRBJ2-7; D is perhaps TRBD1 or TRBD2 (5 bases each). Deletions cut 4 bases from V and 6 bases from J, with 10 bases between. This CDR3 has 12 amino acids. The germline gives CDR1 SGHTA, CDR2 FQGNSA. CDR3 nucleotide sequence: TGTGCCAGCAGCTCGTCAGGGACCGAGCAGTACTTC. Translation gives CASSSSGTEQYF.

This clonotype was seen ten or more times. The chain links TRBV20-1 to TRBJ2-3; 12 nucleotides match TRBD2. From germline, CDR1 is DFQATT and CDR2 SNEGSKA (reference sequence). The CDR3 contains 16 residues. Germline trimming cut 3 bases from V and 1 base from J; bases unmatched to any gene: 5. The CDR3 region is CSASPRLAGGTDTQYF. The CDR3 DNA sequence: TGCAGTGCTAGCCCGCGACTAGCGGGGGGCACAGATACGCAGTATTTT.

This clonotype was counted many times. The V and J genes are TRBV5-1 and TRBJ1-1; the D is unclear. The germline V gene encodes CDR1 SGHRS and CDR2 YFSETQ. The CDR3 length is 14 residues. V shed 3 bases and J shed 1 base, with 10 bases lying between them. The DNA of the CDR3 is TGCGCCAGCAGCTCTTATTCAGAGAACACTGAAGCTTTCTTT. The encoded protein is CASSSYSENTEAFF.

To note about this clonotype: A clone one base away is much larger, so this may be a read error. The chain links TRBV4-2 to TRBJ2-2, with TRBD2 matching over 15 bases. V gave up 10 bases and J gave up 6 bases; unmatched junction bases: 6. CDR1 is LGHNA, CDR2 YNFKEQ, per germline. CDR3 length equals 15 residues. CDR3 amino acids: CANTGLAGGPGELFF. The CDR3 DNA follows: TGTGCCAATACCGGACTAGCGGGGGGGCCCGGGGAGCTGTTTTTT.

This clonotype occurred many times. The V call is TRBV11-1, the J call TRBJ2-1, with 8 positions matching TRBD1. Trimming took 5 bases from V and 8 from J; bases not matched to a gene: 8. This CDR3 is built from 14 residues. CDR1 SGHAT and CDR2 FQDESV come from the germline V gene (reference sequence). CDR3 DNA sequence: TGTGCCAGCAGCGGTCGGACAGGGCCCGATGAGCAGTTCTTC. This translates into CASSGRTGPDEQFF.

This clonotype occurred many times. The chain uses TRBV20-1 and TRBJ2-4; the match to TRBD1 covers 10 bases. The CDR3 loop spans 13 amino acids. J lost 7 bases, V lost 5 bases, and 5 bases had no gene match. The V gene's germline CDR1 is DFQATT and CDR2 SNEGSKA (reference sequence). CDR3 coding DNA: TGCAGTGCTGCCGGGACAGGGGTCAACATTCAGTACTTC. It specifies CSAAGTGVNIQYF.

J is TRBJ1-5 and V is TRBV30, with D maybe TRBD1 (6 bases). Per germline, CDR1 GTSNPN and CDR2 SVGIG (reference sequence). V was trimmed by 2 bases and J by 3 bases, leaving 8 bases between them. This CDR3 comprises 13 residues. The CDR3 DNA follows: TGTGCCTGGAGTTGGGGGCTCAATCAGCCCCAGCATTTT. Its protein product is CAWSWGLNQPQHF.

This clonotype came up many times. The chain has TRBV5-6 and TRBJ2-3; TRBD1 aligns across 8 bases. Germline-derived CDR1 and CDR2 are SGHDT and YYEEEE. After removal of 4 bases from V and 5 bases from J, the junction contained 15 bases not matched to a gene. The CDR3 consists of 17 residues. The CDR3 here is CASSQIQGGVRGDTQYF. Here the CDR3 DNA reads TGTGCCAGCAGCCAGATACAGGGGGGAGTGCGCGGAGATACGCAGTATTTT.

This clonotype was counted at least ten times. The chain employs TRBV20-1 and TRBJ2-3, with 8 bases fitting TRBD2. The CDR3 runs to 15 residues. The germline gives CDR1 DFQATT, CDR2 SNEGSKA (reference sequence). V lost 3 bases and J lost 1; bases outside the gene matches: 6. This chain's CDR3 is CSASSAGARTDTQYF. In DNA form, the CDR3 reads TGCAGTGCTAGTTCAGCGGGGGCACGCACAGATACGCAGTATTTT.

V and J are TRBV20-1 and TRBJ2-5; 12 nucleotides match TRBD2. The CDR3 length is 15 residues. The junction had 5 bases not matched to a gene; V was cut back by 2 bases and J by 4 bases. Germline V gene sequence: CDR1 DFQATT, CDR2 SNEGSKA (reference sequence). CDR3 residues: CSARIPSGGAETQYF. For the CDR3, the DNA is TGCAGTGCTAGAATTCCTAGCGGGGGGGCAGAGACCCAGTACTTC.

The table lists this clonotype with many counts. V gene TRBV27 combines with J gene TRBJ2-7; the D is unclear. V lost 6 bases and J lost 2, with 11 bases in between. Looked up from germline, CDR1 is MNHEY and CDR2 is SMNVEV (reference sequence). The CDR3 length is 13 residues. The CDR3 sequence is CASSLTVTYEQYF. The DNA of the CDR3 is TGTGCCAGCAGCCTGACTGTGACCTACGAGCAGTACTTC.

In its sample, this clonotype was seen many times. The CDR3 DNA sequence: TGCAGTGCTAGCGAGGGAAACTCCTACAATGAGCAGTTCTTC. Its protein is CSASEGNSYNEQFF. The rearrangement joins TRBV20-1 to TRBJ2-1; perhaps TRBD2 as D (5 bases). Germline values: CDR1 DFQATT, CDR2 SNEGSKA (reference sequence). V was shortened by 3 bases and J by 0 bases, with 9 bases between the two germline ends. The CDR3 is 14 residues long.

This clonotype came up a few times. The junction differs from germline at one of its ends, possibly a read error. V is TRBV14 and J is TRBJ1-6; unclear D gene. CDR1 and CDR2 (germline): SGHDN, FVKESK. The CDR3 totals 13 residues. This CDR3 reads CASSQVPSSPLNF. The CDR3 region has the DNA TGTGCCAGCAGCCAAGTTCCTTCATCACCCCTCAACTTT.

This clonotype was picked up many times. This sequence joins TRBV20-1 and TRBJ1-1; TRBD1 is a possible D gene (6 bases). Trimming shortened V by 7 bases and J by 6 bases, and 18 bases separated the two germline ends. The CDR3 covers 13 residues. In germline, CDR1 is DFQATT, CDR2 SNEGSKA (reference sequence). CDR3 DNA: TGCAGTGTCGCAGAGGGGGGGGCCTCTGAAGCTTTCTTT. Residues: CSVAEGGASEAFF.

Many counts were recorded for this clonotype. The chain joins TRBV3-1 to TRBJ2-2; 9 nucleotides match TRBD1. The CDR3 runs to 16 residues. The J segment lost 6 bases and the V segment lost 0 bases, leaving 5 bases of the junction unmatched. In germline, CDR1 is LGHDT, CDR2 YNNKEL (reference sequence). DNA for the CDR3: TGTGCCAGCAGCCAAGAACGGACAGGGGAGGCCGGGGAGCTGTTTTTT. It translates to CASSQERTGEAGELFF.

Many counts were recorded for this clonotype. V gene TRBV7-9 combines with J gene TRBJ2-2; D possibly uses TRBD1 or TRBD2 (5 bases each). The CDR3 is 17 residues long. From germline, CDR1 is SEHNR and CDR2 FQNEAQ (reference sequence). V gave up 3 bases and J gave up 3 bases, with 17 bases separating them. The CDR3 DNA follows: TGTGCCAGCAGCTTCTCGCCCCGGGACCCCGACACCGGGGAGCTGTTTTTT. Translating it yields CASSFSPRDPDTGELFF.

This clonotype occurred a few times. One end of the junction varies from germline; a read error may be responsible. The chain is built from TRBV4-3 and TRBJ1-5, with 8 bases aligning to TRBD1. The CDR3 is made up of 18 amino acids. Germline V gives CDR1 LGHNA, CDR2 YSLEER. The CDR3 sequence is CASSQDWWAGQAVQPQNF. CDR3 bases: TGCGCCAGCAGCCAAGATTGGTGGGCGGGACAGGCAGTTCAGCCCCAGAATTTT.

The V call is TRBV20-1, the J call TRBJ2-5; TRBD1 matches at 7 bases. This CDR3 has 14 residues. Looked up from germline, CDR1 is DFQATT and CDR2 is SNEGSKA (reference sequence). The V gene end was trimmed by 2 bases and the J gene end by 5 bases; junction bases not matched to a gene: 8. The CDR3 loop reads CSARKLGGWETQYF. CDR3 nucleotides: TGCAGTGCTAGAAAATTAGGGGGCTGGGAGACCCAGTACTTC.

This clonotype was seen ten or more times. This chain uses TRBV5-1 with TRBJ2-3, with D perhaps matching TRBD2 (5 bases). CDR1 is SGHRS, CDR2 YFSETQ, per germline. The CDR3 sequence is 14 residues long. The ends were cut back, 1 base at V and 1 base at J, with 7 bases in the middle. Here the CDR3 DNA reads TGCGCCAGCAGCTTGATGCGGGGCACAGATACGCAGTATTTT. It yields the protein CASSLMRGTDTQYF.

This clonotype was picked up many times. J is TRBJ1-1 and V is TRBV5-1, with 9 bases matching TRBD1. The CDR3 totals 18 residues. Germline V gene sequence: CDR1 SGHRS, CDR2 YFSETQ. V shed 0 bases, J shed 0 bases, and the junction held 9 bases outside the gene matches. The CDR3 sequence is CASSLVRTGGLMNTEAFF. The CDR3 nucleotides are TGCGCCAGCAGCTTGGTTCGAACAGGGGGCCTGATGAACACTGAAGCTTTCTTT. The whole variable domain, filled in from reference TRBV5-1 and TRBJ1-1, reads KAGVTQTPRYLIKTRGQQVTLSCSPISGHRSVSWYQQTPGQGLQFLFEYFSETQRNKGNFPGRFSGRQFSNSRSEMNVSTLELGDSALYLCASSLVRTGGLMNTEAFFGQGTRLTVV.

In its sample, this clonotype was seen many times. The genes are TRBV11-2 and TRBJ2-1, with 12 bases fitting TRBD2. Germline loops: CDR1 SGHAT, CDR2 FQNNGV. This CDR3 region has 16 residues. After removal of 5 bases from V and 6 bases from J, the junction contained 8 bases not matched to a gene. This CDR3 reads CASSGRLAGVGNEQFF. The CDR3 region has the DNA TGTGCCAGCAGCGGACGACTAGCGGGGGTGGGCAATGAGCAGTTCTTC.

This clonotype was picked up many times. The rearrangement uses TRBV20-1 and TRBJ1-2; 8 nucleotides agree with TRBD1. The CDR3 sequence is 14 residues long. Per germline, CDR1 DFQATT and CDR2 SNEGSKA (reference sequence). Trimming took 5 bases from V and 4 from J; bases not matched to a gene: 9. The CDR3 sequence is CSAPDREGIYGYTF. Written as DNA, the CDR3 is TGCAGTGCTCCGGACAGGGAAGGTATCTATGGCTACACCTTC.

In its sample, this clonotype was seen many times. CDR3 region: CASRLSGANVLTF. The CDR3 DNA reads TGTGCCAGCAGACTCTCTGGGGCCAACGTCCTGACTTTC. The gene calls are TRBV5-6 and TRBJ2-6, with no clear D. The CDR3 has 13 amino acids. Trimming stripped 5 bases from V and 0 bases from J, with 3 bases between. From germline, CDR1 is SGHDT and CDR2 YYEEEE.

This clonotype was seen repeatedly, ten times or more. This chain uses TRBV11-2 with TRBJ2-7; tentative D call: TRBD1 (6 bases). This CDR3 region has 17 residues. The germline V and J ends were trimmed by 4 bases and 3 bases, with 22 bases remaining between them. Looked up from germline, CDR1 is SGHAT and CDR2 is FQNNGV. CDR3: CASSSSFRGGRSYEQYF. The CDR3 bases are TGTGCCAGCAGCTCCAGCTTTCGAGGGGGTAGGAGCTACGAGCAGTACTTC.

This clonotype came up many times. The chain employs TRBV30 and TRBJ1-5; D is undetermined. V was shortened by 2 bases and J by 1 base, with 6 bases between the two germline ends. This CDR3 contains 13 residues. CDR1 and CDR2 from the germline V gene are GTSNPN and SVGIG (reference sequence). DNA for the CDR3: TGTGCCTGGAGTCCCGACAGCAATCAGCCCCAGCATTTT. Translated, it gives CAWSPDSNQPQHF. The whole variable domain, remainder taken from reference TRBV30 and TRBJ1-5, is SQTIHQWPATLVQPVGSPLSLECTVEGTSNPNLYWYRQAAGRGLQLLFYSVGIGQISSEVPQNLSASRPQDRQFILSSKKLLLSDSGFYLCAWSPDSNQPQHFGDGTRLSIL.